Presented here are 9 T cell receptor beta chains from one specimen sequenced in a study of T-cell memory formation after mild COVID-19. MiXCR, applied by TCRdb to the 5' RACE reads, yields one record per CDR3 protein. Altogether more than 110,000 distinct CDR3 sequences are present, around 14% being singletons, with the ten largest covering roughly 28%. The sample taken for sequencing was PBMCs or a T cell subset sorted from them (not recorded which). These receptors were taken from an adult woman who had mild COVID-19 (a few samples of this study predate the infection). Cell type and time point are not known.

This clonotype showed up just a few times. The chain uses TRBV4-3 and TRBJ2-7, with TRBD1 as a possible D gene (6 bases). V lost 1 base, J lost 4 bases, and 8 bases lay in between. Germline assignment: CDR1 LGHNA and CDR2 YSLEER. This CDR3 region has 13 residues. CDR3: CASSQAGEYEQYF. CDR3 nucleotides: TGCGCCAGCAGCCAAGCAGGGGAGTACGAGCAGTACTTC.

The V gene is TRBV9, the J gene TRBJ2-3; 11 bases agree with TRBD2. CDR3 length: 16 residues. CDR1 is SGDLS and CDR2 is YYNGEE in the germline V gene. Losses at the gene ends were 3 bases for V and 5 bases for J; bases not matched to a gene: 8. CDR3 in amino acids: CASSGIAGGRLDTQYF. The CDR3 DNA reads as TGTGCCAGCAGCGGAATAGCGGGGGGGCGGTTAGATACGCAGTATTTT.

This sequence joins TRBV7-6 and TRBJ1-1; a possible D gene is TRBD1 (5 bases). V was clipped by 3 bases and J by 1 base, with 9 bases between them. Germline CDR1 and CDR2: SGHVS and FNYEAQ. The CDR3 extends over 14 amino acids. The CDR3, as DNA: TGTGCCAGCAGCTTCGGGACCTCGAACACTGAAGCTTTCTTT. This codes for CASSFGTSNTEAFF.

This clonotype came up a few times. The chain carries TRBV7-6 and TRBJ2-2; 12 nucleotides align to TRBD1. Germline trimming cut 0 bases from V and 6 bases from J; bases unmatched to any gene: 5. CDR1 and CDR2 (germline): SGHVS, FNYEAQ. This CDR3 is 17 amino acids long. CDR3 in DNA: TGTGCCAGCAGCTTAGCCGGGACAGGGGGCATACCCGGGGAGCTGTTTTTT. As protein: CASSLAGTGGIPGELFF.

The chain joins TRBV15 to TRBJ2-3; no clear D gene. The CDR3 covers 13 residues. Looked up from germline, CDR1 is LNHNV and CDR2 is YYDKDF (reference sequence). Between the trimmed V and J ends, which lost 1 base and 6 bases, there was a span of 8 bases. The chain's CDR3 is CATSRVVRDTQYF. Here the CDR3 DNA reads TGTGCCACCAGCAGAGTTGTCCGGGATACGCAGTATTTT.

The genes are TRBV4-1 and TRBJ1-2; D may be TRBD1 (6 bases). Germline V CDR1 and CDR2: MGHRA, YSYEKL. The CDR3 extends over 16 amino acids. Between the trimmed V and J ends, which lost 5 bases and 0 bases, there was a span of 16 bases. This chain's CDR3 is CASSVFPGGANYGYTF. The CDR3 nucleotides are TGCGCCAGCAGCGTATTTCCCGGGGGCGCTAACTATGGCTACACCTTC.

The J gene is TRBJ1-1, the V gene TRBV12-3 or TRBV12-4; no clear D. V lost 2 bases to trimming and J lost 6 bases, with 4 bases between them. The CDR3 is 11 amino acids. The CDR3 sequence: CASSLPPEAFF. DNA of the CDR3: TGTGCCAGCAGTTTACCCCCTGAAGCTTTCTTT.

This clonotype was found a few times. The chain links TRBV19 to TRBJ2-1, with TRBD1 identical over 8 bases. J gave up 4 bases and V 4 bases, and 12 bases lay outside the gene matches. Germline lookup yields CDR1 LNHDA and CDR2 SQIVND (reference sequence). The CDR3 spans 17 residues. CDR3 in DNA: TGTGCCAGTAGTAGAAGGACAGGGAGTAATTTATACAATGAGCAGTTCTTC. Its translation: CASSRRTGSNLYNEQFF. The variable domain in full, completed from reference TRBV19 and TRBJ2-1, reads DGGITQSPKYLFRKEGQNVTLSCEQNLNHDAMYWYRQDPGQGLRLIYYSQIVNDFQKGDIAEGYSVSREKKESFPLTVTSAQKNPTAFYLCASSRRTGSNLYNEQFFGPGTRLTVL.

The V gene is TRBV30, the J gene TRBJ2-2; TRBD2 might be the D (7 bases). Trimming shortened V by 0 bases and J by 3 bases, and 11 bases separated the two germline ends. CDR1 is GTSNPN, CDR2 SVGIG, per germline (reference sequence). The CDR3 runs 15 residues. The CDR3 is CAWSVRGAHTGELFF. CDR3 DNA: TGTGCCTGGAGTGTACGGGGGGCCCACACCGGGGAGCTGTTTTTT.